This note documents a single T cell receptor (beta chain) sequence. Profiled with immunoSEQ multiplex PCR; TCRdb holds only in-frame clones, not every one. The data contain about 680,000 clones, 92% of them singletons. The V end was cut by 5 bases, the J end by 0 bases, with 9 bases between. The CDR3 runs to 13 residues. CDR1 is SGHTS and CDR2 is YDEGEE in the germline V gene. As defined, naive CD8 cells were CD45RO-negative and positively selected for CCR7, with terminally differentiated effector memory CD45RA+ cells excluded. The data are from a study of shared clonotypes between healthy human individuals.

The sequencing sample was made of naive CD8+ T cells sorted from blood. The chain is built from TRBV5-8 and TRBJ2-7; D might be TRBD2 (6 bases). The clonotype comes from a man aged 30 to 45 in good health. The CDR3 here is CASRTTSSYEQYF. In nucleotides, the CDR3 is TGTGCCAGCAGGACGACTAGCTCCTACGAGCAGTACTTC. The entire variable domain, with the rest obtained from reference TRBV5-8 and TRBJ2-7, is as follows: EAGVTQSPTHLIKTRGQQATLRCSPISGHTSVYWYQQALGLGLQFLLWYDEGEERNRGNFPPRFSGRQFPNYSSELNVNALELEDSALYLCASRTTSSYEQYFGPGTRLTVT.